The rows below give T cell receptor beta chains drawn from one sample of a study of blood T cell repertoires in COVID-19. The table came from immunoSEQ multiplex PCR; TCRdb's copy has only in-frame clones and leaves some out. The profile shows 53,000 or so clones, roughly 90% of them singletons. Sequenced sample: peripheral blood. These receptors were obtained from a man older than 75 with acute or convalescent COVID-19. CDR3s include the opening cysteine and the closing phenylalanine or tryptophan. The D gene is left open where the match is weak. For some rows the clone size is stated as once, few or many, or as a class when expanded; others skip it.

NA	once	TRBV29-1	CSVGGQDQPQHF
TRBD1	NA	TRBV3-1/TRBV3-2	CASSRAGGDYGYTF
TRBD2	NA	TRBV14	CASSQGLAGAETQYF
TRBD2	medium-sized	TRBV19	CASNGGGAHEQYF
NA	NA	TRBV4-1	CASSTSPSSYNEQFF
TRBD1	NA	TRBV2	CASSRQGRPVDTIYF
NA	NA	TRBV10-3	CAISESPDSLEQYF
NA	NA	TRBV6-6	CASSGSQGRASNQPQHF
TRBD1	few	TRBV9	CASSVGTGTEAFF
NA	NA	TRBV5-1	CASTVLGGQETQYF
TRBD2	NA	TRBV4-2	CASSPPRTSGTDTQYF
TRBD1	NA	TRBV7-8	CASSSTHRQGEGETQYF
TRBD1	NA	TRBV3-1/TRBV3-2	CASSQVRGIYGYTF
NA	NA	TRBV9	CASSTRGDGAYNEQFF
NA	NA	TRBV19	CASSTRGETQYF
NA	NA	TRBV19	CASTRQDLNYGYTF
TRBD2	NA	TRBV2	CASSDRLAAANTGELFF
NA	NA	TRBV7-9	CASSLTRQAYGYTF
NA	NA	TRBV5-1	CASSLLADTQYF
NA	NA	TRBV6-5	CASRDFGDTQYF
NA	once	TRBV10-3	CAISESGQGGYGYTF
NA	NA	TRBV12-3/TRBV12-4	CASSPGGTETQYF
TRBD1	NA	TRBV7-9	CASDKTGGYNSPLHF
NA	once	TRBV29-1	CSVGVRLGYGYTF
TRBD1	NA	TRBV2	CASSQGQGNSPLHF
NA	few	TRBV10-2	CASSESWGGLGTEAFF
NA	NA	TRBV12-3/TRBV12-4	CASRLNRVHEQYF